Presented here are 7 T cell receptor beta chains from one specimen sequenced in a study of T-cell reconstitution after alpha-beta-depleted transplantation in children. Unique molecular identifiers were incorporated when the TCRbeta library was constructed. TCRdb re-called the PCR reads through MiXCR, storing one row per CDR3 protein. The table has hundreds of thousands of distinct CDR3 sequences, about 15% seen once; the top ten hold 1.1%. The sequenced sample was PBMCs from the stem cell graft donor, obtained from the stem cell graft. The receptors derive from a human donor who donated a stem cell graft to a child with acute myeloid leukemia.

The J gene is TRBJ2-7, the V gene TRBV12-3 or TRBV12-4; unclear D gene. The CDR3 is 13 residues long. The germline V and J ends were trimmed by 3 bases and 6 bases, with 12 bases remaining between them. This CDR3 is CASSFSPFGEQYF. The CDR3 nucleotides read TGTGCCAGCAGTTTCTCTCCATTTGGCGAGCAGTACTTC.

This chain joins TRBV12-3 or TRBV12-4 and TRBJ1-5; no definite D call. The CDR3 has 12 amino acids. Trimming removed 5 bases from V and 9 bases from J, with 11 bases in between. The CDR3 loop reads CASSPQPGPQHF. The CDR3 DNA reads as TGTGCCAGCAGTCCCCAACCAGGGCCCCAGCATTTT.

This clonotype has a count of ten or more. Here the CDR3 DNA reads TGTGCCAGCAGTCGACAGGGTACTGAAGCTTTCTTT. Protein sequence: CASSRQGTEAFF. The chain has TRBV12-3 or TRBV12-4 and TRBJ1-1, with TRBD1 identical over 7 bases. V lost 5 bases to trimming and J lost 5 bases; unmatched junction nucleotides: 2. The CDR3 runs to 12 residues.

The chain couples TRBV5-6 to TRBJ2-5, with D perhaps matching TRBD1 (6 bases). This CDR3 is built from 14 residues. V was cut by 4 bases and J by 0 bases, with 10 bases left in between. Germline-derived CDR1 and CDR2 are SGHDT and YYEEEE. This CDR3 reads CASSATGYQETQYF. The CDR3 region has the DNA TGTGCCAGCAGCGCTACAGGGTACCAAGAGACCCAGTACTTC.

About this clonotype itself: One end of the junction is discordant with germline, which a read error may explain. The CDR3 DNA follows: TGCTGTGCTTCAAGGGTTGGCGCAGATACGCAGTATTTT. Translated, it gives CCASRVGADTQYF. The V and J genes are TRBV20-1 and TRBJ2-3; D unclear. The germline CDR1 and CDR2 sequences are DFQATT and SNEGSKA (reference sequence). This CDR3 comprises 13 residues.

This clonotype has just a few counts. The chain uses TRBV12-3 or TRBV12-4 and TRBJ2-5, with 8 bases matching TRBD1. The CDR3 runs 15 residues. Losses at the gene ends were 5 bases for V and 5 bases for J; bases not matched to a gene: 10. CDR3 loop: CASSQGANIRETQYF. In DNA, the CDR3 is TGTGCCAGCAGTCAGGGGGCCAACATTCGGGAGACCCAGTACTTC.

This clonotype was seen repeatedly, ten times or more. In DNA, the CDR3 is TGTGCCAGCAGCTCCCGGGACTCCAACTTCCAAGAGACCCAGTACTTC. It encodes CASSSRDSNFQETQYF. The V gene is TRBV5-4, the J gene TRBJ2-5; maybe TRBD2 (6 bases). Germline V gene lookup returns CDR1 SGHNT and CDR2 YYREEE (reference sequence). The CDR3 length is 16 residues. With 3 bases removed from V and 1 base from J, the gap between germline ends came to 16 bases.